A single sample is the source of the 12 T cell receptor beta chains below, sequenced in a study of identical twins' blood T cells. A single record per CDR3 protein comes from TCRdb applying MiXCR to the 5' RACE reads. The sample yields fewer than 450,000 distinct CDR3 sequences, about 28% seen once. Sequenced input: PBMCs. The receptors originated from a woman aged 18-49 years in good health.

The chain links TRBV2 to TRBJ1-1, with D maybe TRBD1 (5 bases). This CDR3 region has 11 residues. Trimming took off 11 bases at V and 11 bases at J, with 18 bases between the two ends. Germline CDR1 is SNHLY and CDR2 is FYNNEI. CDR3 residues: CASKGYPGAFF. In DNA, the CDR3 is TGTGCCTCGAAGGGGTACCCCGGGGCTTTCTTT.

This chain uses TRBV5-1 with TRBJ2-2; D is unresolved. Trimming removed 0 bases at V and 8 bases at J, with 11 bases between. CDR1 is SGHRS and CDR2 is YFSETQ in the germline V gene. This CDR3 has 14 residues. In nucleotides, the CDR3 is TGCGCCAGCAGCTTGGTTGATCAAAGGGGGGAGCTGTTTTTT. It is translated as CASSLVDQRGELFF.

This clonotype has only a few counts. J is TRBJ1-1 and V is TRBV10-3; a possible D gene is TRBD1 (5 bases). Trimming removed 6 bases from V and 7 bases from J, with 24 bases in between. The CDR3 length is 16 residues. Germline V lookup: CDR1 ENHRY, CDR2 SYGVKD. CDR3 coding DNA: TGTGCCATCAGCCCCACCACCGGGACCGTCGGGAGTGAAGCTTTCTTT. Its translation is CAISPTTGTVGSEAFF.

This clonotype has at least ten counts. CDR3 bases: TGCGCCAGCAGCTTTAGCGATGAGCAGTTCTTC. It specifies CASSFSDEQFF. This sequence joins TRBV5-1 and TRBJ2-1; D might be TRBD2 (5 bases). The CDR3 consists of 11 residues. V was cut by 2 bases and J by 8 bases, with 5 bases left in between. Germline V lookup: CDR1 SGHRS, CDR2 YFSETQ. Drawing the rest from reference TRBV5-1 and TRBJ2-1, the complete variable domain is KAGVTQTPRYLIKTRGQQVTLSCSPISGHRSVSWYQQTPGQGLQFLFEYFSETQRNKGNFPGRFSGRQFSNSRSEMNVSTLELGDSALYLCASSFSDEQFFGPGTRLTVL.

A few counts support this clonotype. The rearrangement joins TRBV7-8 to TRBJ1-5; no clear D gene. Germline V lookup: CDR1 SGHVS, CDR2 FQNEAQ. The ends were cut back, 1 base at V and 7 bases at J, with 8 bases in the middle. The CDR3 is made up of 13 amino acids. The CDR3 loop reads CASSLGQKQPQHF. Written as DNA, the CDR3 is TGTGCCAGCAGCTTAGGCCAGAAACAGCCCCAGCATTTT.

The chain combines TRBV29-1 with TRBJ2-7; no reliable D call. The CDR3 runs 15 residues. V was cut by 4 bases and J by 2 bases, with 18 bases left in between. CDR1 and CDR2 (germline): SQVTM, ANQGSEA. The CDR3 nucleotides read TGCAGCGTTGTGCTTGTTGGGGTACGGCCCTACGAGCAGTACTTC. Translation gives CSVVLVGVRPYEQYF.

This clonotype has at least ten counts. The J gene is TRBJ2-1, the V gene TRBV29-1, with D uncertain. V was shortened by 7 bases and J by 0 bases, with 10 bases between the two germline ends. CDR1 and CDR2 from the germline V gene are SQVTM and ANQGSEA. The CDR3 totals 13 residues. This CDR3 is CSAGQSSYNEQFF. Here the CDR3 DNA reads TGCAGCGCCGGCCAGAGCTCCTACAATGAGCAGTTCTTC.

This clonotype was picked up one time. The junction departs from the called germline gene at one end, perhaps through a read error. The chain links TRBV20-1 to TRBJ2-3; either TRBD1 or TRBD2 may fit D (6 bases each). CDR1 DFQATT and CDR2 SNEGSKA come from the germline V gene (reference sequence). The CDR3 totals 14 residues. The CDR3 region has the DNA TGCAGTGCTAGAGGGGGGGCGGCAACAGATACGCAGTGTTTT. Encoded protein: CSARGGAATDTQCF.

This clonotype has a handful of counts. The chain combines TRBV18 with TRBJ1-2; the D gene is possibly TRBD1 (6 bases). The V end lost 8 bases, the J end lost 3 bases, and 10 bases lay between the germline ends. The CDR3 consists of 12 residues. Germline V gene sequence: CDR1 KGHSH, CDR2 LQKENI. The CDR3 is CASGGWDYGYTF. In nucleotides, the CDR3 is TGTGCCAGCGGGGGCTGGGACTATGGCTACACCTTC.

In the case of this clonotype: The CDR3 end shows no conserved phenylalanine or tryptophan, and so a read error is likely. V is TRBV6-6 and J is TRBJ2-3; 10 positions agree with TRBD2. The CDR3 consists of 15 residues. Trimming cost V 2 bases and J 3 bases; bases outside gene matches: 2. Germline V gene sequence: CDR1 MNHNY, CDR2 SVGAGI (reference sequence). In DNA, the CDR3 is TGTGCCAGCAGTTACGGGGGACTAGCGACAGATACGCAGTATCTT. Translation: CASSYGGLATDTQYL.

The CDR3, as DNA: TGTGCCAGCAGTGGGACTAGCGGGGCCGGCAGTGAGCAGTTCTTC. This codes for CASSGTSGAGSEQFF. The chain links TRBV9 to TRBJ2-1, with TRBD2 identical over 13 bases. CDR3 length: 15 amino acids. Germline CDR1 reads SGDLS; CDR2 reads YYNGEE. After removal of 5 bases from V and 9 bases from J, the junction contained 8 bases not matched to a gene.

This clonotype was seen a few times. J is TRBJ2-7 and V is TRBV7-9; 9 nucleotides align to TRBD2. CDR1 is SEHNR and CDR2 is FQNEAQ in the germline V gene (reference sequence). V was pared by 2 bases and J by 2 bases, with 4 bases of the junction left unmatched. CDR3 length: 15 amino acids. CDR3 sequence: CASSLLAGRTYEQYF. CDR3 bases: TGTGCCAGCAGCTTACTAGCGGGGCGAACCTACGAGCAGTACTTC.